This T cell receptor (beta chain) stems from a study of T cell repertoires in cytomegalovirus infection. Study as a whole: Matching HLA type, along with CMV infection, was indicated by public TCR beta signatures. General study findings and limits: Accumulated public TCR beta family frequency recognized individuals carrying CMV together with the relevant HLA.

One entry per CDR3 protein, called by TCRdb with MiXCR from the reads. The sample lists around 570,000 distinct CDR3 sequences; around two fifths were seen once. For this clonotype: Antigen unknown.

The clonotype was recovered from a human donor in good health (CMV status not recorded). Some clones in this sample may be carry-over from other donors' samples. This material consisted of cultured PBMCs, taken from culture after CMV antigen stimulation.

The CDR3 DNA sequence: TGTGCCAGCAACCCCACTTACCCCAGCGCCGCTGGAGAGACCCAGTACTTC. It is translated as CASNPTYPSAAGETQYF. This chain joins TRBV7-8 and TRBJ2-5; D unresolved. The CDR3 consists of 17 residues. Germline loops: CDR1 SGHVS, CDR2 FQNEAQ. The V and J ends lost 7 bases and 4 bases respectively, with 25 bases between them.